This TCR beta chain was documented in a study of blood T cell repertoires in COVID-19. Study-level information: The United States, Italy and Spain supplied acute and convalescent COVID-19 samples. From T cells, B-cell-depleted T cells, or PBMCs came the material, which was cDNA or gDNA.

The assay was immunoSEQ multiplex PCR, and TCRdb's table has in-frame clones only and misses some. This table holds about 50,000 clones, more than 70% found once. The CDR3 contains 16 residues. Germline V gene lookup returns CDR1 SEHNR and CDR2 FQNEAQ (reference sequence). With 8 bases removed from V and 0 bases from J, the gap between germline ends came to 18 bases. The rearrangement uses TRBV7-9 and TRBJ2-3; possibly TRBD1 for D (5 bases). Sequencing used peripheral blood. The origin of this receptor is an elderly woman with acute or convalescent COVID-19. Here the CDR3 DNA reads TGTGCCAGCCCCGATTTGGGGCTCCAAAGCACAGATACGCAGTATTTT. Its translation is CASPDLGLQSTDTQYF.